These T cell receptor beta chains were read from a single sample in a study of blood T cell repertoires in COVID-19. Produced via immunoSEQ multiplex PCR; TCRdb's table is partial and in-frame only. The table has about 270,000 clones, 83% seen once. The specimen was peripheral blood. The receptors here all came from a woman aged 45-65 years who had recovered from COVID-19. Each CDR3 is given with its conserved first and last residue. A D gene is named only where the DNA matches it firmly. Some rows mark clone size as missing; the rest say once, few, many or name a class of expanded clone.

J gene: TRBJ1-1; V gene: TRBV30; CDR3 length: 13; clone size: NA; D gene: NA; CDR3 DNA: TGTGCCTGGAGTGTACAAGGGGACACTGAAGCTTTCTTT; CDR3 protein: CAWSVQGDTEAFF
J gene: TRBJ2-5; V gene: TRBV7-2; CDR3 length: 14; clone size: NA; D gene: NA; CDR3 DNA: TGTGCCAGCAGCCCCACCCGATCGGGGGAGACCCAGTACTTC; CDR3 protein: CASSPTRSGETQYF
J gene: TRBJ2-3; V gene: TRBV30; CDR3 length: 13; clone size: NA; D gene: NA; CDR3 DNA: TGTGCCTGGAGTGTAGAGGGCACAGATACGCAGTATTTT; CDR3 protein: CAWSVEGTDTQYF
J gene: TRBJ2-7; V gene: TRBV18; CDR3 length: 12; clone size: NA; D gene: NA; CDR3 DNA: TGTGCCAGCTCGCTGGCCAACTACGAGCAGTACTTC; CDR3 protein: CASSLANYEQYF
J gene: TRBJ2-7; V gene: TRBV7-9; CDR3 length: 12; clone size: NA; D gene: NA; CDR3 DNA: TGTGCCAGCGTACTAGACAACTACGAGCAGTACTTC; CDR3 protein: CASVLDNYEQYF
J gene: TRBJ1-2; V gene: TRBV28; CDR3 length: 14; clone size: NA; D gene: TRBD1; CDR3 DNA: TGTGCCAGTTCAACCGGGACAGCCAACTATGGCTACACCTTC; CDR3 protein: CASSTGTANYGYTF
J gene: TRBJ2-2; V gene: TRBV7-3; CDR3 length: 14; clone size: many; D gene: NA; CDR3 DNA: TGTGCCAGCAGCTCCTCGAGGGCCCGGGAGGAGCTGTTTTTT; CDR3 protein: CASSSSRAREELFF
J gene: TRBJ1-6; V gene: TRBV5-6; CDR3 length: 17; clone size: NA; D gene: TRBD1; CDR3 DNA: TGTGCCAGCAGCATAACGCCGGGACAGGGGGATAATTCACCCCTCCACTTT; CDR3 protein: CASSITPGQGDNSPLHF
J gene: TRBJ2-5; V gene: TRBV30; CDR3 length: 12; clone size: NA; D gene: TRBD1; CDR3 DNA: TGTGCCTGGAGTCCACAGGGGGAGACCCAGTACTTC; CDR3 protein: CAWSPQGETQYF
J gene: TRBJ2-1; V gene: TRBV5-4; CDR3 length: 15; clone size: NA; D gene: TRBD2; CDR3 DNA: TGTGCCAGCAGCTCACAGCGGGGGGGCTTGGGTGAGCAGTTCTTC; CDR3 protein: CASSSQRGGLGEQFF
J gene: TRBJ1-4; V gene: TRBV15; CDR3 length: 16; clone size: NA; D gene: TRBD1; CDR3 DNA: TGTGCCACCAGCAGGGCGGGACAGCGGCCTAATGAAAAACTGTTTTTT; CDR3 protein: CATSRAGQRPNEKLFF
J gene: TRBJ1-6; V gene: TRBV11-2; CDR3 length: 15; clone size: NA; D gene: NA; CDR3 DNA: TGTGCCAGCAGCTTAGTCAGGGGATTTTACTCACCCCTCCACTTT; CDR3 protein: CASSLVRGFYSPLHF
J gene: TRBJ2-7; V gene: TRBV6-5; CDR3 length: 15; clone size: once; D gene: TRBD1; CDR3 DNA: TGTGCCAGCCGAGGACCGGACAGGGGTAATTTCGAGCAGTACTTC; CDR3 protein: CASRGPDRGNFEQYF
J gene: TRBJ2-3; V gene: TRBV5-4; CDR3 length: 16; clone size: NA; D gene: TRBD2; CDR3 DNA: TGTGCCAGCAGCTACCTTCTAGCGGGGATCACAGATACGCAGTATTTT; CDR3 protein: CASSYLLAGITDTQYF
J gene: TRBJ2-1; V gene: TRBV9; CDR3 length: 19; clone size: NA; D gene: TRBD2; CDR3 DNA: TGTGCCAGCAGCGTAACCCACTCCATAACCTCGGGGGGGCCCTATGAGCAGTTCTTC; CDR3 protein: CASSVTHSITSGGPYEQFF
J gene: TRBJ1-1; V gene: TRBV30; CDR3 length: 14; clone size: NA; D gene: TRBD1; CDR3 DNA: TGTGCCCGGAGGGCAGGGGGCAAGTCCACTGAAGCTTTCTTT; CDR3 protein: CARRAGGKSTEAFF
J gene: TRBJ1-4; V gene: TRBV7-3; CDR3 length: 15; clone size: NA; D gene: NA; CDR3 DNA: TGTGCCAGCAGCCCCCTAGGAGGGGGGGATGAAAAACTGTTTTTT; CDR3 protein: CASSPLGGGDEKLFF
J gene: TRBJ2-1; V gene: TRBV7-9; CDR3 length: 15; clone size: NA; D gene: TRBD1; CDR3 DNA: TGTGCCAGCAGCTATAACACAGGGGGCGCGGCGAAGCAGTTCTTC; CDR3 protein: CASSYNTGGAAKQFF
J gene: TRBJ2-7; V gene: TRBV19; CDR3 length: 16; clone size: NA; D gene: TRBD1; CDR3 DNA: TGTGCCAGTAGTTCACCGACGGGACAGGGGGTATACGAGCAGTACTTC; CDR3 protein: CASSSPTGQGVYEQYF
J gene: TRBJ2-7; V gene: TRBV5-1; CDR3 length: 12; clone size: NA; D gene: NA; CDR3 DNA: TGCGCCAGCAGCCCCATGGCGGGTGAGCAGTACTTC; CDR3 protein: CASSPMAGEQYF
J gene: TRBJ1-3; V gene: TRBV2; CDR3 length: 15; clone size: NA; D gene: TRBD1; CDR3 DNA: TGTGCCGGTCGGACAGGGTTCAACTCTGGAAACACCATATATTTT; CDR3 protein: CAGRTGFNSGNTIYF
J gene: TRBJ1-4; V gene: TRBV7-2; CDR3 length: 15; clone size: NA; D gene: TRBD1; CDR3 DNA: TGTGCCAGCAGCTTAGACAGGGGTACTAATGAAAAACTGTTTTTT; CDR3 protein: CASSLDRGTNEKLFF
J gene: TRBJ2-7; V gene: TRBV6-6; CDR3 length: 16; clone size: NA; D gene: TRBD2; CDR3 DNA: TGTGCCAGCAGTTACTCGTTTGGGGGGGGAAGTTACGAGCAGTACTTC; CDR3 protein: CASSYSFGGGSYEQYF
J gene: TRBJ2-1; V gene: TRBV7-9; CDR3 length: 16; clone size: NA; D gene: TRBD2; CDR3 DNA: TGTGCCAGCAGCTCACGCCCGGGACTAGGCTACAATGAGCAGTTCTTC; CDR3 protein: CASSSRPGLGYNEQFF
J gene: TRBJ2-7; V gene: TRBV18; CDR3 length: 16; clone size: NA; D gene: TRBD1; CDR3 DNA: TGTGCCAGCTCACCACCCCACGGACAGGGGAACTACGAGCAGTACTTC; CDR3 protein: CASSPPHGQGNYEQYF
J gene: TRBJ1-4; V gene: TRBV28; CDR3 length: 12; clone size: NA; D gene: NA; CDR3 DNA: TGTGCCAGCAGCCAACCCCGAGGAAAACTGTTTTTT; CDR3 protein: CASSQPRGKLFF
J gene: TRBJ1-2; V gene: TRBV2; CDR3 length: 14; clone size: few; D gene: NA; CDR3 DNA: TGTGCCAGCCAAACGGGTTGGACTAACTATGGCTACACCTTC; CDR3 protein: CASQTGWTNYGYTF
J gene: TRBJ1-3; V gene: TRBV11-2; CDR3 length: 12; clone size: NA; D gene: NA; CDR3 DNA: TGTGCCAGCGGAGGAAGAGAGCGGGCCATATATTTT; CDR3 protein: CASGGRERAIYF
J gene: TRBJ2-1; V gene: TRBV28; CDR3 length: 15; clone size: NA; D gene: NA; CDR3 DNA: TGTGCCAGCATAGGCGGAAGGGGCCCCTACAATGAGCAGTTCTTC; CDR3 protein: CASIGGRGPYNEQFF
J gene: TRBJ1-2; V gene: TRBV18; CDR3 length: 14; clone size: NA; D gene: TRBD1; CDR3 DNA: TGTGCCAGCTCACTTTCGACAGGGAACTATGGCTACACCTTC; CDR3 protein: CASSLSTGNYGYTF
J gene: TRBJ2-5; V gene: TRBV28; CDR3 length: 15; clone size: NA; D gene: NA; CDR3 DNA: TGTGCCAGCAGTACTCTAAGGGGGGGAAAAGAGACCCAGTACTTC; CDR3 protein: CASSTLRGGKETQYF
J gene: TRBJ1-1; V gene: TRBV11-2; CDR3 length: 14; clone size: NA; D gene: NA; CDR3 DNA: TGTGCCAGCAGCTTATCAGGGGCCGGCTCTGGGGCTTTCTTT; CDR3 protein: CASSLSGAGSGAFF
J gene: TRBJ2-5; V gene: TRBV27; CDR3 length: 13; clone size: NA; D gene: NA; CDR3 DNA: TGTGCCAGCGGTGAGGACAGTCGCGGGACCCAGTACTTC; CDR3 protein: CASGEDSRGTQYF
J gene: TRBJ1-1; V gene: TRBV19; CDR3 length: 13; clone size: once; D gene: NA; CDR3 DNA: TGTGCCAGTAGTATTTTTATGAACACTGAAGCTTTCTTT; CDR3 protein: CASSIFMNTEAFF
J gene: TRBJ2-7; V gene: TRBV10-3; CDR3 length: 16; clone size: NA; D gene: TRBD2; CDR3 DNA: TGTGCCATCAGGGCCGGGACTAGCGGGAGCGTGTACGAGCAGTACTTC; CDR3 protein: CAIRAGTSGSVYEQYF
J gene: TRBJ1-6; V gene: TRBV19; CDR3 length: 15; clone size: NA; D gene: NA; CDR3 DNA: TGTGCCAGTAGTGAACAGTTAGGTGAACATTCACCCCTCCACTTT; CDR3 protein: CASSEQLGEHSPLHF
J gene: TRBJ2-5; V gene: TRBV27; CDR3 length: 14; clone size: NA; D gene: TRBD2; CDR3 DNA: TGTGCCACCTACGAGCGGGGGGGCCGGGAGACCCAGTACTTC; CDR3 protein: CATYERGGRETQYF
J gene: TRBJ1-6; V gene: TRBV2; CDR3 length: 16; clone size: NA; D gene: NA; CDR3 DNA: TGTGCCAGCAAGGGGGGGACCCTCTCCTATAATTCACCCCTCCACTTT; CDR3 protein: CASKGGTLSYNSPLHF
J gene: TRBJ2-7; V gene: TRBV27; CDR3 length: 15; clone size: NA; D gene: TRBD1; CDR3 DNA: TGTGCCAGCAGTTCCGAGACAGGGGAAGGGAACGAGCAGTACTTC; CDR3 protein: CASSSETGEGNEQYF
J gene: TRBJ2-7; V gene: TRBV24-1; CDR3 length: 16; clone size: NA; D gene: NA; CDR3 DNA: TGTGCCACCAGTGGGGCCGGATCCGGGAGCTCCTACGAGCAGTACTTC; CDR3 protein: CATSGAGSGSSYEQYF